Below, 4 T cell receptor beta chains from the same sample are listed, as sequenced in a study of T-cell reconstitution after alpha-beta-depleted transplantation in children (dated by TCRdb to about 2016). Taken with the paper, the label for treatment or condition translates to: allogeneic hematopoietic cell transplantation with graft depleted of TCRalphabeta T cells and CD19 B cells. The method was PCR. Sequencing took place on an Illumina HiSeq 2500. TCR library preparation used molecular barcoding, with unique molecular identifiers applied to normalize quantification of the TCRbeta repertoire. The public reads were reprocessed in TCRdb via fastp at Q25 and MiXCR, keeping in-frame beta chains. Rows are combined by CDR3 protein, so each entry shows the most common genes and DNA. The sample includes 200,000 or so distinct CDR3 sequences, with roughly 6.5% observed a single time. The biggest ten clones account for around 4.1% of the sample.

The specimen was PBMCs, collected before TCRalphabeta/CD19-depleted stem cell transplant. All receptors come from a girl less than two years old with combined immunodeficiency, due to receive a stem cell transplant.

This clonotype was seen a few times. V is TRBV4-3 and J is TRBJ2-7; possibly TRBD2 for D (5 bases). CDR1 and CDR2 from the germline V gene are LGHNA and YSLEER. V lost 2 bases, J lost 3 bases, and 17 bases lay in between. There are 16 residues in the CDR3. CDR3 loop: CASSQWFGGSGYEQYF. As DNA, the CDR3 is TGCGCCAGCAGCCAATGGTTTGGAGGAAGCGGCTACGAGCAGTACTTC.

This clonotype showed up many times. The CDR3 DNA is TGTGCCAGCAGCCATGACCAACTACTAGCGGGAGGAGGCTACGAGCAGTACTTC. Protein: CASSHDQLLAGGGYEQYF. This chain uses TRBV4-2 with TRBJ2-7; 12 nucleotides line up with TRBD2. Losses at the gene ends were 3 bases for V and 3 bases for J; bases not matched to a gene: 12. This CDR3 is built from 18 residues. Germline V lookup: CDR1 LGHNA, CDR2 YNFKEQ.

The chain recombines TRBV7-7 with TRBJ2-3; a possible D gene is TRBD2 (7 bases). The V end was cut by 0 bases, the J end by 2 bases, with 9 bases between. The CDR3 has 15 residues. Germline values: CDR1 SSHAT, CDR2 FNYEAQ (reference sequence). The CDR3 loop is CASSLAGGATDTQYF. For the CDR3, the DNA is TGTGCCAGCAGCTTAGCGGGGGGGGCCACAGATACGCAGTATTTT.

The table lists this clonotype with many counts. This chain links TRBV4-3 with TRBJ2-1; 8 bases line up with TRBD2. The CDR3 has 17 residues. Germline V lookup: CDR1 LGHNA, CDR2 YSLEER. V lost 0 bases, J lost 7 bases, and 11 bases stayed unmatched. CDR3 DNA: TGCGCCAGCAGCCAAGATCTCCTAGCGGGCTATGGGAATGAGCAGTTCTTC. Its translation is CASSQDLLAGYGNEQFF.